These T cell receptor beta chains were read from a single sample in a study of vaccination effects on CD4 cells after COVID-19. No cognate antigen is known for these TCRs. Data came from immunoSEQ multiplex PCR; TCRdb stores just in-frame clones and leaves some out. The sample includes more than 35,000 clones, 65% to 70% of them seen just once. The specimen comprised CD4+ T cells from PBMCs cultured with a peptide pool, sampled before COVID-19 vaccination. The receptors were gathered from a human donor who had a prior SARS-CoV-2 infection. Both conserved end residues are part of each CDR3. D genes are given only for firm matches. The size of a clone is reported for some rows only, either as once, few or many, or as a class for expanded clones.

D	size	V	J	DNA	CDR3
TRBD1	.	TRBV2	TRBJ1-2	TGTGCCAGCAGTACCCGGACAGGCTATGGCTACACCTTC	CASSTRTGYGYTF
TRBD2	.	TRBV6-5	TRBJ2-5	TGTGCCAGCAGTTACTCTTCTAGCGGGGGTCAAGAGACCCAGTACTTC	CASSYSSSGGQETQYF
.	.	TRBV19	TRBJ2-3	TGTGCCAGTAGTATATCCGATAGCACAGATACGCAGTATTTT	CASSISDSTDTQYF
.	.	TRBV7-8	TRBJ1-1	TGTGCCAGCAGCTTGAGGGGAGAAAACACTGAAGCTTTCTTT	CASSLRGENTEAFF
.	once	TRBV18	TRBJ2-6	TGTGCCAGCTCACCAGGTGGAGCTGGGGCCAACGTCCTGACTTTC	CASSPGGAGANVLTF
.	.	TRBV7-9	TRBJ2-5	TGTGCCAGCAGTACAGGGCTGGGCAGGGAGACCCAGTACTTC	CASSTGLGRETQYF
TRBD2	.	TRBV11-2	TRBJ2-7	TGTGCCAGCAGCTTTACTAGCGGGAGTCCCCACGAGCAGTACTTC	CASSFTSGSPHEQYF
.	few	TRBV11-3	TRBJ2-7	TGTGCCAGCAGCTTACGTGGGACTCCAAACCCCTACGAGCAGTACTTC	CASSLRGTPNPYEQYF
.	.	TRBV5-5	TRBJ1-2	TGTGCCAGCAGGGGACATTACTATGGCTACACCTTC	CASRGHYYGYTF
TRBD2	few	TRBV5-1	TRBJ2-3	TGCGCCAGCAGCTTCCCTTTTGCGGGAGAGTACACAGATACGCAGTATTTT	CASSFPFAGEYTDTQYF
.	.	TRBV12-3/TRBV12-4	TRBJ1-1	TGTGCCAGCAGTTTTCCCGTGTACACTGAAGCTTTCTTT	CASSFPVYTEAFF
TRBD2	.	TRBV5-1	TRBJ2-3	TGCGCCAGCGGATTGCTGGGACTAGCGGGGGGAACAGATACGCAGTATTTT	CASGLLGLAGGTDTQYF
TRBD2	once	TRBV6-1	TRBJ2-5	TGTGCCAGCAGTGAGGGACTCCCGCGGGGGGCCCAGTACTTC	CASSEGLPRGAQYF
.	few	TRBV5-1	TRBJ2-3	TGCGCCAGCAGCCGGGACCTGGTGGATACGCAGTATTTT	CASSRDLVDTQYF
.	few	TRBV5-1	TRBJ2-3	TGCGCCAGCAATACAGGGGGGGGCACAGATACGCAGTATTTT	CASNTGGGTDTQYF
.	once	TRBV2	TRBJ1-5	TGTGCCAGCAGTGAACTGGGGGGCGCCAATCAGCCCCAGCATTTT	CASSELGGANQPQHF
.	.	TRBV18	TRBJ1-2	TGTGCCAGCTCACCACTCTCGGGGAACTATGGCTACACCTTC	CASSPLSGNYGYTF
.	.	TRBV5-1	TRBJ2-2	TGCGCCAGCAGCTTGGGGGCAGGGGCGTACACCGGGGAGCTGTTTTTT	CASSLGAGAYTGELFF
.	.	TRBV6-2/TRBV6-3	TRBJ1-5	TGTGCCAGCAGTTACTCACCCTACAGGGAAAATCAGCCCCAGCATTTT	CASSYSPYRENQPQHF
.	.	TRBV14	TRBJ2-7	TGTGCCAGCAGCCAAGGGGGGTTCCGTGGGCCCTACGAGCAGTACTTC	CASSQGGFRGPYEQYF
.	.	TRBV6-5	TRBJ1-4	TGTGCCAGCAGCCCACGAGTGGGGGGGGTTGAAAAACTGTTTTTT	CASSPRVGGVEKLFF
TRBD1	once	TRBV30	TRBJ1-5	TGTGCCTGGGAGAATAAAGAACGGGACAGGGGAAGACAGCCCCAGCATTTT	CAWENKERDRGRQPQHF
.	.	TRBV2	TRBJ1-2	TGTGCCAGCAAGCCAAACAGCGACTATGGCTACACCTTC	CASKPNSDYGYTF
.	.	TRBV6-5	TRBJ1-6	TGTGCCAGCAGCAACCGACAGCCTAATTCACCCCTCCACTTT	CASSNRQPNSPLHF
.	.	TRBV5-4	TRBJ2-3	TGTGCCAGCAGCTTGGACTATCTGGCAGATACGCAGTATTTT	CASSLDYLADTQYF
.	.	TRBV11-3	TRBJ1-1	TGTGCCAGCAGCAGACAGGTCAACACTGAAGCTTTCTTT	CASSRQVNTEAFF
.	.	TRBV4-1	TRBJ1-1	TGCGCCAGCAGCCAAGGTGAGGCGTTGAACACTGAAGCTTTCTTT	CASSQGEALNTEAFF
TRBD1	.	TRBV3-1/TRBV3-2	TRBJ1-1	TGTGCCAGCAGCCTACAGGGGGTGAACACTGAAGCTTTCTTT	CASSLQGVNTEAFF
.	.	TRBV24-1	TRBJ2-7	TGTGCCACCAGTGAAATCGGGTCCTACGAGCAGTACTTC	CATSEIGSYEQYF
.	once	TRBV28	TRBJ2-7	TGTGCCAGCAGTCCCGGGCAGGGTTACTACGAGCAGTACTTC	CASSPGQGYYEQYF
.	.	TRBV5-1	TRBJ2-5	TGCGCCAGTCGGTACAGATCTACCCAAGAGACCCAGTACTTC	CASRYRSTQETQYF
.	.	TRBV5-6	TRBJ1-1	TGTGCCAGCAGCTTGTTCGCTAGGGAGTACATGAACACTGAAGCTTTCTTT	CASSLFAREYMNTEAFF
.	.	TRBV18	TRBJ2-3	TGTGCCAGCTCACCACGATGGCTAAGCACAGATACGCAGTATTTT	CASSPRWLSTDTQYF
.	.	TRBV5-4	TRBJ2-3	TGTGCCAGCAGCTTGGCCGGGGCAGGGATGGAGTATTTT	CASSLAGAGMEYF
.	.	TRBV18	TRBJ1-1	TGTGCCAGCTCATCCCGGGGTGCGGCTGAAGCTTTCTTT	CASSSRGAAEAFF
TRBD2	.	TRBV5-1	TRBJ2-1	TGCGCCAGCAGATGGGGACTAGCGGGGGGTTTGGATGAGCAGTTCTTC	CASRWGLAGGLDEQFF
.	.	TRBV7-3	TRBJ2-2	TGTGCCAGCAGCTTAAGGGTTGCCGGGGAGCTGTTTTTT	CASSLRVAGELFF
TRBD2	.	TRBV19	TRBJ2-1	TGTGCCAGTTGTGGTCTAGCGGGAGGGACGAATGAGCAGTTCTTC	CASCGLAGGTNEQFF
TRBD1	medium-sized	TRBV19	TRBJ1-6	TGTGCCAGTGGGGGACAGTATAATTCACCCCTCCACTTT	CASGGQYNSPLHF
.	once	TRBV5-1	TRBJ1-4	TGCGCCAGCAGCCTCGGACAGCTAAATGAAAAACTGTTTTTT	CASSLGQLNEKLFF
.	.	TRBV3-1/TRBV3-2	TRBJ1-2	TGTGCCAGCAGCCAAGAGACTGGGTACTATGGCTACACCTTC	CASSQETGYYGYTF
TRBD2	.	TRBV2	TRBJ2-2	TGTGCCAGCAGAAAGCGGGAGGTGGACACCGGGGAGCTGTTTTTT	CASRKREVDTGELFF
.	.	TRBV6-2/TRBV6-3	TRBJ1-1	TGTGCCAGCAGTTACTCGAATAACGGGGGCACTGAAGCTTTCTTT	CASSYSNNGGTEAFF
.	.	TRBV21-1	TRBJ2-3	TGTGCCAGCAGCAAAAGGCCCCCGGGACACTATTACACAGATACGCAGTATTTT	CASSKRPPGHYYTDTQYF
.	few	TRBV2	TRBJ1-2	TGTGCCAGCAGATGGGGGCGCGATAATGGCTACACCTTC	CASRWGRDNGYTF
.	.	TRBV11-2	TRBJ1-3	TGTGCCAGCAGCCCAACCGGAAACACCATATATTTT	CASSPTGNTIYF
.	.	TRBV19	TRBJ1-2	TGTGCCAGTAGTATAATCACAGACTATGGCTACACCTTC	CASSIITDYGYTF
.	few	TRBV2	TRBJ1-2	TGTGCCAGCAGTGAATTAGAGGGAATTTTTGGCTACACCTTC	CASSELEGIFGYTF
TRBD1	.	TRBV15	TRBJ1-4	TGTGCCACCAGCAGAGAGGGACAGGGTCTGCAAAAACTGTTTTTT	CATSREGQGLQKLFF
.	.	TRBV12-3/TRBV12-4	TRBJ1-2	TGTGCCAGCAGTTTCCGGGGCCACTATGGCTACACCTTC	CASSFRGHYGYTF
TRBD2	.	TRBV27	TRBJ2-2	TGTGCCAGCAGGGGGAGGGGATACACCGGGGAGCTGTTTTTT	CASRGRGYTGELFF
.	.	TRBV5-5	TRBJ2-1	TGTGCCAGCAGCTTGTTCTCGAACTCCTACAATGAGCAGTTCTTC	CASSLFSNSYNEQFF
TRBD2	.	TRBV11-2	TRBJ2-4	TGTGCTACGGGGGGGTCAGCCAAAAACATTCAGTACTTC	CATGGSAKNIQYF
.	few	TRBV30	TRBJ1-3	TGTGCCTGGAGTGTAAATGGAAACACCATATATTTT	CAWSVNGNTIYF